This T cell receptor (beta chain) emerged from a study of cytomegalovirus exposure and HLA in healthy donors. Whole-study findings and limits: TCR beta chains associated with HLA were, in a later analysis, more clonally expanded than equally common others. Association with HLA alleles at 0.05 false discovery rate was found for some 18,000 TCR beta sequences in a later analysis.

With respect to this clone: What it binds is not known. At one end the junction does not follow the germline gene, possibly because of a read error.

CDR1 is MNHEY, CDR2 SMNVEV, per germline (reference sequence). The CDR3 sequence is 13 residues long. PCR was performed using 60 Vbeta and 13 Jbeta primers. Clones were sequenced by immunoSEQ multiplex PCR, and TCRdb holds only the in-frame ones, with some missing. The sample holds 150,000 to 200,000 clones, roughly 78% seen once. The chain couples TRBV27 to TRBJ2-1, with 9 bases aligning to TRBD1. Sequenced: PBMCs. This clonotype originated in a woman between 40 and 50 years old in good health and CMV-seronegative. For the CDR3, the DNA is TGTGCCAGCAGTCTATCCAGGACAGGGGTGGAGTTCTTC. It codes for CASSLSRTGVEFF.